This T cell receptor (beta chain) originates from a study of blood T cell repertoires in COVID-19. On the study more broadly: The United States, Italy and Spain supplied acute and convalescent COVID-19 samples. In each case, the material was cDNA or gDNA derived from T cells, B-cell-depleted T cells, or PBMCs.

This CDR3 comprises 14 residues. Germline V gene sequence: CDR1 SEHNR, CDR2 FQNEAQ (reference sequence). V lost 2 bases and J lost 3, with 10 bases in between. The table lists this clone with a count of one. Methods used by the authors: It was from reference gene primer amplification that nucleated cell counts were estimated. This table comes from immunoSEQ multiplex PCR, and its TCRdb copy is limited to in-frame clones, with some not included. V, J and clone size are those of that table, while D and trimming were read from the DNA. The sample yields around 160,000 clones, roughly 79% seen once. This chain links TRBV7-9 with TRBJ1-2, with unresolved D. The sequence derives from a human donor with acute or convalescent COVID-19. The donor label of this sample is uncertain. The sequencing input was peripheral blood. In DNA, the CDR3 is TGTGCCAGCAGCTTACTGGGCAGCTACTATGGCTACACCTTC. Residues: CASSLLGSYYGYTF.